A single TCR beta chain is shown here with its context. Its target is unknown. Excluded were patients having autoimmune disease history or systemic immunosuppression. Blood specimens came from baseline, cycle 4 day 1, and cycle 7 day 1. This sample stems from a study of OX40 agonist ivuxolimab in advanced cancers. Study overall: People in dose escalation had one of these cancers: hepatocellular carcinoma, melanoma, renal cell or head and neck cancer. Findings of the study overall: There were also nonresponders showing low normalized T-cell clonal expansion.

Trimming removed 2 bases at V and 8 bases at J, with 17 bases between. CDR3 length: 15 amino acids. The germline CDR1 and CDR2 sequences are SGDLS and YYNGEE. TCRdb keeps only in-frame clones here, not all; method: immunoSEQ multiplex PCR. The sample has 65,000 to 80,000 clones, around 83% seen once. Sequencing used CD4+ or CD8+ T cells sorted from blood, obtained in a trial of the OX40 agonist ivuxolimab. The source is an adult with an advanced solid tumor such as melanoma, head and neck, liver or kidney cancer. This sequence joins TRBV9 and TRBJ2-1, with D tentatively TRBD1 (6 bases). In DNA, the CDR3 is TGTGCCAGCAGCGTCGGACAGCGCTTACAAGATGAGCAGTTCTTC. The encoded protein is CASSVGQRLQDEQFF.